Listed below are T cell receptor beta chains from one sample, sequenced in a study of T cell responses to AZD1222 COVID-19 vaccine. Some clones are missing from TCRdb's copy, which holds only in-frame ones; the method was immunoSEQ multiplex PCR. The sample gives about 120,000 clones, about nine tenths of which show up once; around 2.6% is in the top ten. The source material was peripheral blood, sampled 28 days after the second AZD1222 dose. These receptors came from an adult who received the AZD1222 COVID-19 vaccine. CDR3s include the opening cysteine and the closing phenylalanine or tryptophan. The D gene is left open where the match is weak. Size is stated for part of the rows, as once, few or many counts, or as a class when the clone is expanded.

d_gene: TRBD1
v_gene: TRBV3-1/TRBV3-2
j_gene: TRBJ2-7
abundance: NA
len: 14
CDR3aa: CASSLTGGFNEQYF
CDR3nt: TGTGCCAGCAGCCTGACAGGGGGCTTCAACGAGCAGTACTTC

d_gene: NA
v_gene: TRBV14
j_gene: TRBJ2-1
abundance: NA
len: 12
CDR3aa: CASSSQAVVQFF
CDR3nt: TGTGCCAGCAGCAGCCAGGCCGTGGTGCAGTTCTTC

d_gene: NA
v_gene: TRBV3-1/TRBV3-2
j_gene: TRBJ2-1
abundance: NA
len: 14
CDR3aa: CASSQETHGDEQFF
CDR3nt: TGTGCCAGCAGCCAAGAGACCCACGGGGATGAGCAGTTCTTC

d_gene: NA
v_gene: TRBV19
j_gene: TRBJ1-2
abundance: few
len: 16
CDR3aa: CASTSPGEGVYYGYTF
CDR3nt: TGTGCCAGTACCTCCCCCGGGGAGGGGGTATACTATGGCTACACCTTC

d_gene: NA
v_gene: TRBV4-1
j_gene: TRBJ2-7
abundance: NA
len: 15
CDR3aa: CASSQVLGRRNEQYF
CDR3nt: TGCGCCAGCAGCCAAGTACTGGGGAGGAGGAACGAGCAGTACTTC

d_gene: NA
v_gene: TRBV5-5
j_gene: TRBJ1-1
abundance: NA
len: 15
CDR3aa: CASSFTSHRNTEAFF
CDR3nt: TGTGCCAGCAGCTTCACATCCCACCGGAACACTGAAGCTTTCTTT

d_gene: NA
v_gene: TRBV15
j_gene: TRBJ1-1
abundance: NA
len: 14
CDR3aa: CATSRDIGNTEAFF
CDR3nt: TGTGCCACCAGCAGAGATATCGGGAACACTGAAGCTTTCTTT

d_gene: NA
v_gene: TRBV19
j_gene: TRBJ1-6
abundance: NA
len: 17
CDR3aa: CASSIDRGTYPPEPLHF
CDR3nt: TGTGCCAGTAGTATAGATCGGGGAACGTATCCCCCAGAGCCCCTCCACTTT

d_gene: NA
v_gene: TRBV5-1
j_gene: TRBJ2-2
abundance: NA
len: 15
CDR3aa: CASSLTGSGTGELFF
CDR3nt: TGCGCCAGCAGCTTGACAGGGTCCGGCACCGGGGAGCTGTTTTTT

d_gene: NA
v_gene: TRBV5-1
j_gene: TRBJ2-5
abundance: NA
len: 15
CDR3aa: CASSNWGRNQETQYF
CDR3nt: TGCGCCAGCAGCAACTGGGGACGGAACCAAGAGACCCAGTACTTC

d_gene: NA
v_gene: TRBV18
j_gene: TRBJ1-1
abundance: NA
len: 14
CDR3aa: CASSIQAMNTEAFF
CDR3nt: TGTGCCAGCTCCATCCAGGCCATGAACACTGAAGCTTTCTTT

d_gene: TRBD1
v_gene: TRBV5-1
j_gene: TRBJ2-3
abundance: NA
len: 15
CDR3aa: CASSYGQGRRDTQYF
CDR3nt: TGCGCCAGCAGCTACGGACAGGGGAGGAGAGATACGCAGTATTTT

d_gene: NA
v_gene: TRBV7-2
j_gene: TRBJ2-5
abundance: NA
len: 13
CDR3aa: CASSLGGPGTQYF
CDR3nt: TGTGCCAGCAGCTTAGGGGGCCCGGGGACCCAGTACTTC

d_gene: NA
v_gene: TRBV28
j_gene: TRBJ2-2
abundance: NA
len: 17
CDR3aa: CASEKNLPGTLSGELFF
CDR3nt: TGTGCCAGCGAAAAAAATCTGCCGGGGACCCTGTCCGGGGAGCTGTTTTTT

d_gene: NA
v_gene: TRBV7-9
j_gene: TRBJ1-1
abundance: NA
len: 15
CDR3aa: CASSLAGSPILGAFF
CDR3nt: TGTGCCAGCAGCTTAGCGGGCTCCCCCATATTAGGAGCTTTCTTT

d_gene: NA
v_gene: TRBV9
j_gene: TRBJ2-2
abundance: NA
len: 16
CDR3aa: CASSVEAGQGTGELFF
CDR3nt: TGTGCCAGCAGCGTAGAGGCAGGGCAAGGCACCGGGGAGCTGTTTTTT

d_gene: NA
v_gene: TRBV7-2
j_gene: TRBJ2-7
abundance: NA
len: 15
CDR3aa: CASSLHFDRKYEQYF
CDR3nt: TGTGCCAGCAGCTTACACTTCGACAGAAAATACGAGCAGTACTTC

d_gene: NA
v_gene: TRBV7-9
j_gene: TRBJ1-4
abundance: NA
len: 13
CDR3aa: CASSLVRGEKLFF
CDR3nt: TGTGCCAGCAGCTTAGTGCGGGGGGAAAAACTGTTTTTT

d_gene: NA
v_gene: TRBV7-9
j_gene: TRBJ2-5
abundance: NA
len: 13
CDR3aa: CASSLIGQETQYF
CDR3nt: TGTGCCAGCAGCCTAATTGGCCAAGAGACCCAGTACTTC

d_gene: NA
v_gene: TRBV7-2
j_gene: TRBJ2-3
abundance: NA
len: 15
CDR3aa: CASSLAPGTPDTQYF
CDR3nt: TGTGCCAGCAGCTTAGCCCCGGGGACCCCAGATACGCAGTATTTT

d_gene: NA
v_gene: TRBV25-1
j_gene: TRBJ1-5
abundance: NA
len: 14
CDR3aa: CASSEFTGHQPQHF
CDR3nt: TGTGCCAGCAGTGAATTTACAGGGCATCAGCCCCAGCATTTT

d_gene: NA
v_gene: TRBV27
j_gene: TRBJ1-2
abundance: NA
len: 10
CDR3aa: CASVGYGYTF
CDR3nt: TGTGCCAGCGTTGGCTATGGCTACACCTTC

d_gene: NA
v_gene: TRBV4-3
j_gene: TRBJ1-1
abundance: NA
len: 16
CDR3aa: CASSQDRWGLNTEAFF
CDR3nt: TGCGCCAGCAGCCAAGATCGGTGGGGGTTGAACACTGAAGCTTTCTTT

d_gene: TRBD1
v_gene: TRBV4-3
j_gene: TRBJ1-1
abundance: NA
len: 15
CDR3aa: CASSRYGTGDTEAFF
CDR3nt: TGCGCCAGCAGCCGGTACGGGACAGGAGACACTGAAGCTTTCTTT

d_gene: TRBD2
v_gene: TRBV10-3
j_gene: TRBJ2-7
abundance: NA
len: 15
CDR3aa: CAIRVTSGEIYEQYF
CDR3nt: TGTGCCATCAGGGTGACTAGCGGGGAGATCTACGAGCAGTACTTC

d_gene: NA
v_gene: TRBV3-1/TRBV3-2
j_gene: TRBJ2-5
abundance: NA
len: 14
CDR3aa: CASSDIGGEETQYF
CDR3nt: TGTGCCAGCAGTGACATTGGCGGGGAAGAGACCCAGTACTTC

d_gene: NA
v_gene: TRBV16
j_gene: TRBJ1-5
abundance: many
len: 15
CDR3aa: CASSPSRQAVQPQHF
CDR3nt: TGTGCCAGCAGCCCCTCCCGACAGGCGGTTCAGCCCCAGCATTTT

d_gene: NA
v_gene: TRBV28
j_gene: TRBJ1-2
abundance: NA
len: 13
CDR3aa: CASSSQGPYGYTF
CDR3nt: TGTGCCAGCAGTTCCCAGGGGCCCTATGGCTACACCTTC

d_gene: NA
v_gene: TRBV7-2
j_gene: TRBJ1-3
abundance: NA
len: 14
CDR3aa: CASSRLNSGNTIYF
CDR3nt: TGTGCCAGCAGCCGTCTGAACTCTGGAAACACCATATATTTT

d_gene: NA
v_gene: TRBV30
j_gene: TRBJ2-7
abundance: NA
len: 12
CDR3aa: CAWGIGGPEQYF
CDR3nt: TGTGCCTGGGGGATAGGAGGGCCCGAGCAGTACTTC

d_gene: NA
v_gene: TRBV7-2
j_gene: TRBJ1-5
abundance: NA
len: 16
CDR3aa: CASSFSSSERNQPQHF
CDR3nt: TGTGCCAGCAGCTTTTCGAGCAGTGAACGAAATCAGCCCCAGCATTTT

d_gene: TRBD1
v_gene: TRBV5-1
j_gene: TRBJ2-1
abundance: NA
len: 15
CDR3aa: CASSLWDRLVNEQFF
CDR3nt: TGCGCCAGCAGCTTGTGGGACAGGCTCGTCAATGAGCAGTTCTTC

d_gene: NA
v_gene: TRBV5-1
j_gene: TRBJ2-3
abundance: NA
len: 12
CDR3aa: CASRADGDTQYF
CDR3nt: TGCGCCAGCAGAGCTGATGGAGATACGCAGTATTTT

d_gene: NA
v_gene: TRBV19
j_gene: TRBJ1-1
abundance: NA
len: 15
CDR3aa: CASRPGQVFFTEAFF
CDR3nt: TGTGCCAGTAGACCGGGACAAGTCTTTTTCACTGAAGCTTTCTTT

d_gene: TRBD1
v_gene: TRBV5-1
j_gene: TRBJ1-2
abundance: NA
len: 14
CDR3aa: CASSLGDRGYGYTF
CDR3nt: TGCGCCAGCAGCTTGGGGGACAGGGGGTATGGCTACACCTTC

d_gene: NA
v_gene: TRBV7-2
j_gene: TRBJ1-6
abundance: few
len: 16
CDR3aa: CASSLAGSRGNSPLHF
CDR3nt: TGTGCCAGCAGCTTAGCAGGGTCACGGGGGAATTCACCCCTCCACTTT

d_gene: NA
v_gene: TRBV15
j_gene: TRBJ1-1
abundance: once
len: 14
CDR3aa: CATSRDLGGFEAFF
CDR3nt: TGTGCCACCAGCAGAGATCTCGGCGGCTTTGAAGCTTTCTTT

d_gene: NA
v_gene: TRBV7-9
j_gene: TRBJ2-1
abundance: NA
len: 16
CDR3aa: CASSSGAGGPWNEQFF
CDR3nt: TGTGCCAGCAGCTCCGGCGCAGGGGGGCCTTGGAATGAGCAGTTCTTC

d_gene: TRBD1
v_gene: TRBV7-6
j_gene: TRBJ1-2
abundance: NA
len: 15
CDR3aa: CASSRRLGGSYGYTF
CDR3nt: TGTGCCAGCAGCCGGAGGCTAGGGGGCTCTTATGGCTACACCTTC

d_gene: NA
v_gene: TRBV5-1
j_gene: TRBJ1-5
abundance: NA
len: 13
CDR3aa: CASSFPGNQPQHF
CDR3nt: TGCGCCAGCAGCTTTCCAGGGAATCAGCCCCAGCATTTT

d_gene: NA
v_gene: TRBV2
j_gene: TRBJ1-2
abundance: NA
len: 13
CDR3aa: CASSAMEDYGYTF
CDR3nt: TGTGCCAGCAGTGCTATGGAAGACTATGGCTACACCTTC

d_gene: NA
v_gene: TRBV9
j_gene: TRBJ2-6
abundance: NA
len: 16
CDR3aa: CASSVTPGVGANVLTF
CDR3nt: TGTGCCAGCAGCGTAACTCCAGGGGTTGGGGCCAACGTCCTGACTTTC

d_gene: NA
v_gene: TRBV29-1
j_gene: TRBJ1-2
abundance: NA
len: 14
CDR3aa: CSVEQTPRAWGYTF
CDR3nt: TGCAGCGTTGAACAGACACCCCGCGCGTGGGGCTACACCTTC

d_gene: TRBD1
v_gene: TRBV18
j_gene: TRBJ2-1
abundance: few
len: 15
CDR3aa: CASSITGQGDNEQFF
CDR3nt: TGTGCCAGCTCAATCACCGGACAGGGGGACAATGAGCAGTTCTTC

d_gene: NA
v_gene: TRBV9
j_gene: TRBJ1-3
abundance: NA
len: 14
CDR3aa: CASSVEFSGNTIYF
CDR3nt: TGTGCCAGCAGCGTAGAATTCTCTGGAAACACCATATATTTT

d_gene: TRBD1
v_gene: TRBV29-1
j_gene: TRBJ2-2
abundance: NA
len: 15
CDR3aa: CSVSAGGYSAGELFF
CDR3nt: TGCAGCGTTTCTGCAGGGGGTTATTCGGCCGGGGAGCTGTTTTTT

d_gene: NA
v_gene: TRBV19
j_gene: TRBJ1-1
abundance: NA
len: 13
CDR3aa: CASGEQMNTEAFF
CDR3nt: TGTGCGAGTGGTGAACAGATGAACACTGAAGCTTTCTTT

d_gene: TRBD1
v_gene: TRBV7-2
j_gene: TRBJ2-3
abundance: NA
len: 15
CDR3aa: CASSGDRGYTDTQYF
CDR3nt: TGTGCCAGCAGCGGGGACAGGGGCTACACAGATACGCAGTATTTT

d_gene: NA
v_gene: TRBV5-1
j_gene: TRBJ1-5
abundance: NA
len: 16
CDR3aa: CASSLVAGLVDQPQHF
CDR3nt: TGCGCCAGCAGCTTGGTGGCAGGGCTGGTAGATCAGCCCCAGCATTTT

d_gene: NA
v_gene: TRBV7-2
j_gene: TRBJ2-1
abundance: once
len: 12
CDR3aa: CASSRQYNEQFF
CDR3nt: TGTGCCAGCAGCCGACAGTACAATGAGCAGTTCTTC

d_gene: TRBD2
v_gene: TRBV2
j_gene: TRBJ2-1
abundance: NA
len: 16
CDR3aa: CASSRLADPIYNEQFF
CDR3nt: TGTGCCAGCAGTCGACTAGCGGATCCTATTTACAATGAGCAGTTCTTC

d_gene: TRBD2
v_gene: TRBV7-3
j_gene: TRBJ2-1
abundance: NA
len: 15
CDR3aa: CASSRSGTRGNEQFF
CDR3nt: TGTGCCAGCAGCCGATCCGGGACTAGGGGCAATGAGCAGTTCTTC